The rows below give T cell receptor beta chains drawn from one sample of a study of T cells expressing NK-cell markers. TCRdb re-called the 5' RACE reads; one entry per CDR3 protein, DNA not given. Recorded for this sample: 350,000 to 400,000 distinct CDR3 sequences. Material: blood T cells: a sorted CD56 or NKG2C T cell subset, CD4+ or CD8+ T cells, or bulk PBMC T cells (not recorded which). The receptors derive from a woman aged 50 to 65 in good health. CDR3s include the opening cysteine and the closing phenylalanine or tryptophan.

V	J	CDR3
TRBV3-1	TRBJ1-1	CASSRQGKNTEAFF
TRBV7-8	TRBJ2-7	CASSLEAGFNYEQYF
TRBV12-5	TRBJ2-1	CASGSLASGYDEQFF
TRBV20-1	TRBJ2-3	CSANARSTDTQYF
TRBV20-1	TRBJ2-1	CSARDITSGVLEEQFF
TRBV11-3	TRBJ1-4	CASSGDIGKEKLFF
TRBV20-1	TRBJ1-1	CSASEGWGLNTEAFF
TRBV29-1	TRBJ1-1	CSVEGRQSPGAFF
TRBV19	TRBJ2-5	CASSMPRQGGETQYF
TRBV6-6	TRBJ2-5	CASRETGGRETQYF
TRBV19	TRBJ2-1	CAREGGPVSYNEQFF
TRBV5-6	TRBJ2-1	CALRTSGNSYNEQFF
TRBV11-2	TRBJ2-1	CASSLTGSGNNYNEQFF
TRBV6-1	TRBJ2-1	CASSSWTRYNEQFF
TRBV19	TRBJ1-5	CASSIVGGGNQPQHF
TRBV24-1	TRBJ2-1	CATSDFPGQPYNEQFF
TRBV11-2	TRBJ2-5	CASSLLVRERRGGETQYF
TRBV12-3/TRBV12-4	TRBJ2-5	CASSLGEGFQETQYF
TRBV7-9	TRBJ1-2	CASSLEQLSYGYTF
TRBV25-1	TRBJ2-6	CASTWTGANVLTF
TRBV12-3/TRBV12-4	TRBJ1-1	CASTPDRNTEAFF
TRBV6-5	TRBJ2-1	CASSNLRGPYEQFF
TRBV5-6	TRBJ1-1	CASSTWVLWNTEAFF
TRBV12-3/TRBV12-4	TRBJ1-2	CASRFGGSYGYTF
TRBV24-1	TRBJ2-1	CATSVTSGGRQFF
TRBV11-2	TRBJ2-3	CASSPTGSHADTQYF
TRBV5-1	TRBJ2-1	CASSLETSGRGDEQFF
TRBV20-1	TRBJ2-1	CSARDLTGGLYNEQFF
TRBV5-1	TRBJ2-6	CASSLVGSSGANVLTF
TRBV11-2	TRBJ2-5	CASSLVRRWQGGETQYF
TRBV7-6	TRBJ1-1	CASSLGGTEGAFF
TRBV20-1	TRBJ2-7	CSASMTGGISYEQYF